This T cell receptor (beta chain) was sequenced in a study of blood T cell repertoires in COVID-19 (dated by TCRdb to the early 2020s). Turning to the overall study: Samples covering the acute and convalescent phases of COVID-19 were provided by collaborators in the United States, Italy and Spain. The repertoires were made available in a free public database intended to serve as a resource for research on the immune response to SARS-CoV-2. Nearly every sample came with metadata listing a de-identified subject ID, COVID-19 status, age in years and sex. The material from the prospective study consisted of cDNA or gDNA derived from T cells, B-cell-depleted T cells, or PBMCs. Where available, HLA class I and class II types were obtained from metadata supplied by the sample provider rather than from assay-based typing. The dataset comprised deeply sampled blood TCRbeta repertoires from subjects exposed to, actively infected with, or recovered from COVID-19. The samples were drawn from the first 160 participants of the ongoing ImmuneRACE study and from more than 1,000 subjects provided by 6 global collaborators. The paper as a whole reports these results and caveats: The amount of clinical and demographic metadata varied by source and participant and was provided uncurated.

The CDR3 starts with the cysteine, ends with the phenylalanine, and has 14 residues. Of the read, only the CDR3 DNA is kept; its 42 bases are in frame from base 1. The trim is 3 bases for V and 13 bases for J, with a gap of 16 bases between the germline ends. CDR1 and CDR2 were assigned from the germline V gene (reference sequence) as LNHNV and YYDKDF. A word on this clone: It lacks a known antigen. Base qualities are missing; no much larger clone stands one base away.

TCRbeta CDR3 regions were amplified from genomic DNA using the immunoSEQ Assay, a bias-controlled multiplex PCR. The study's own analysis went as follows. Within the assay, amplification of reference gene primers was used to estimate how many nucleated cells each sample contained. To quantify the absolute abundance of each unique TCRbeta CDR3 rearrangement, sequence reads were collapsed and filtered. Productive Simpson clonality was computed per sample as the square root of Simpson's diversity index over productive rearrangements. TCRdb carries this immuneACCESS record with in-frame sequences only. Its versions omit some clonotypes, under half of them owing to an unresolved V gene in the studies checked, with the rest unexplained. Clone size and the V and J calls come from that table; the DNA yielded D and trimming. The sample includes 73,000 or so clones, with roughly 80% observed a single time. The ten largest clones take up more than 5% of the sample.

Whole blood was collected in K2EDTA tubes by collaborating institutions according to the institutions' own protocols. For TCRbeta analysis, collaborators shipped samples in one of three forms: frozen whole blood, isolated PBMCs, or DNA extracted from either of those sample types. Sample: peripheral blood. The clonotype was recovered from an older woman with acute or convalescent COVID-19. The V and J segments used are TRBV15 and TRBJ2-6; the D region possibly corresponds to TRBD2 (6 bases align). Here the CDR3 is given as CATSRGTGSGVLTF. DNA sequence: TGTGCCACCAGCAGGGGGACCGGGAGTGGGGTCCTGACTTTC. The CDR3 plus the reference TRBV15 and TRBJ2-6 genes for the other parts give the full variable domain: DAMVIQNPRYQVTQFGKPVTLSCSQTLNHNVMYWYQQKSSQAPKLLFHYYDKDFNNEADTPDNFQSRRPNTSFCFLDIRSPGLGDTAMYLCATSRGTGSGVLTFGAGSRLTVL.